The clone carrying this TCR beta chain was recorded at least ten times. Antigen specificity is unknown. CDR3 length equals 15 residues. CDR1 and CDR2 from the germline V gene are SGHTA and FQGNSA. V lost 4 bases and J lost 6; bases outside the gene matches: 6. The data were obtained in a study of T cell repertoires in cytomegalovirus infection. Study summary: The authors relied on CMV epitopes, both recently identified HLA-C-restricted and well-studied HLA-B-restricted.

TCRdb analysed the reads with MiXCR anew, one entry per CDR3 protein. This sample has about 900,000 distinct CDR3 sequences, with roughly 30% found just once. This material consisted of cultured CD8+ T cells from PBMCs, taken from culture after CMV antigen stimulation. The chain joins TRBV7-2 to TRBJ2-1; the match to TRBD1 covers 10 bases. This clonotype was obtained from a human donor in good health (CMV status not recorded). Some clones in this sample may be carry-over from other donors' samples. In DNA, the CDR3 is TGTGCCAGCAGCTCCAGACAGGGGGCTCTCAATGAGCAGTTCTTC. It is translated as CASSSRQGALNEQFF.